This T cell receptor (beta chain) was observed in a study of cytomegalovirus exposure and HLA in healthy donors. The validation cohort, a group of more than 95 subjects, included the donors and was separate from the roughly 670-subject first cohort. Assay: immunoSEQ multiplex PCR; the TCRdb copy retains only in-frame clones and omits some. The sample carries about 150,000 clones, 94% recorded once. The CDR3 sequence is 18 residues long. CDR1 is MDHEN, CDR2 SYDVKM, per germline. J gave up 0 bases and V 5 bases, and 10 bases lay outside the gene matches. The sequenced material came from PBMCs. The TCR was taken from a man aged 18-30 years in good health and CMV-seropositive. The rearrangement joins TRBV28 to TRBJ2-6, with TRBD2 identical over 7 bases. The DNA for the CDR3 is TGTGCCAGCAGTCGGGGGGAAAAGTGGAGCTCTGGGGCCAACGTCCTGACTTTC. Protein: CASSRGEKWSSGANVLTF.